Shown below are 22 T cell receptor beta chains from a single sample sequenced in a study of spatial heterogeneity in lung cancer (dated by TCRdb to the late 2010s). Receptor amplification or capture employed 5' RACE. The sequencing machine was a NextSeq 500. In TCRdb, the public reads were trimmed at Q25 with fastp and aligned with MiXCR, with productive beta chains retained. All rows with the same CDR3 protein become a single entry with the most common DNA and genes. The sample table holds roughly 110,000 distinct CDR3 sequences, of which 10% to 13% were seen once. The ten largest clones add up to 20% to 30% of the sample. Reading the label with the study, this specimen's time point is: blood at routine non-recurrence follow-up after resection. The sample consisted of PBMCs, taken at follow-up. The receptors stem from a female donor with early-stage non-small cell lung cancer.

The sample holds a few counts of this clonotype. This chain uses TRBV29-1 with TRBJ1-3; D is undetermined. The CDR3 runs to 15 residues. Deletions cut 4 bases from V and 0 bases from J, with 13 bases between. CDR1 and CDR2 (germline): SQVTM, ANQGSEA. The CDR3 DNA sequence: TGCAGCGTTGGCGCCGACGCCTCCTCTGGAAACACCATATATTTT. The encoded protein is CSVGADASSGNTIYF.

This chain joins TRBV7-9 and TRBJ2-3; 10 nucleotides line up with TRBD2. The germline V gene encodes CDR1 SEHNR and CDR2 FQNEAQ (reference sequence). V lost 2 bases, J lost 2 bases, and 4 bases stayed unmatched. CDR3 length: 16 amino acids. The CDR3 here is CASSLRTSGPTDTQYF. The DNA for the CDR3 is TGTGCCAGCAGCTTAAGGACTAGCGGACCCACAGATACGCAGTATTTT.

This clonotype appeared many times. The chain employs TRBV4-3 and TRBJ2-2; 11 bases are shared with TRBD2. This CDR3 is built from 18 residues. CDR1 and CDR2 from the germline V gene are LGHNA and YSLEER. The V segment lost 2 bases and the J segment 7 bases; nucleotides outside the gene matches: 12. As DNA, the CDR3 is TGCGCCAGCAGCCAATTAGCGGGAGGGTTATTAAAAGGCGGGGAGCTGTTTTTT. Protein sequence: CASSQLAGGLLKGGELFF.

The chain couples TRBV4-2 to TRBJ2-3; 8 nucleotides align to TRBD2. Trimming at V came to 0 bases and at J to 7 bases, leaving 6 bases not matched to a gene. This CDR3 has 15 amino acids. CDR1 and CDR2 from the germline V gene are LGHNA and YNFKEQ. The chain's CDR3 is CASSQDSGAAYTQYF. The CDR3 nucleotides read TGTGCCAGCAGCCAAGATAGCGGGGCCGCGTATACGCAGTATTTT.

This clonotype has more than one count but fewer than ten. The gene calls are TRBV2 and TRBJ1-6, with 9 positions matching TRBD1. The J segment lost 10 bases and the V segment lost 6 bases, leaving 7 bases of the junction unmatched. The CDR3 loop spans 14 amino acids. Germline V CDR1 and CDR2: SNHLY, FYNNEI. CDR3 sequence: CASRAGTGSSPLHF. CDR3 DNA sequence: TGTGCCAGCAGAGCCGGGACAGGGTCATCACCCCTCCACTTT.

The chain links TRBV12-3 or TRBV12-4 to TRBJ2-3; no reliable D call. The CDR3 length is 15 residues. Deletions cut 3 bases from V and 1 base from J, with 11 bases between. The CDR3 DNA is TGTGCCAGCAGTTTCCAGGAGATAGGCACAGATACGCAGTATTTT. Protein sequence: CASSFQEIGTDTQYF.

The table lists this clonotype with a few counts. The CDR3 coding sequence is TGTGCCAGTAGTATCGAACCTCGAGGGACCTACAATGAGCAGTTCTTC. The encoded protein is CASSIEPRGTYNEQFF. The chain couples TRBV19 to TRBJ2-1; D possibly corresponds to TRBD2 (5 bases). Trimming stripped 3 bases from V and 2 bases from J, with 14 bases between. Germline V gene data show CDR1 as LNHDA and CDR2 as SQIVND (reference sequence). CDR3 length equals 16 residues.

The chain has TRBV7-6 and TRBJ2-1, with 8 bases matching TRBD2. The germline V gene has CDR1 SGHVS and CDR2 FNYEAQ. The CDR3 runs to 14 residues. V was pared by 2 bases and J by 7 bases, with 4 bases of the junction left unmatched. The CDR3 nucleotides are TGTGCCAGCAGCTTAATCCCGGGGGGGAATGAGCAGTTCTTC. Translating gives CASSLIPGGNEQFF. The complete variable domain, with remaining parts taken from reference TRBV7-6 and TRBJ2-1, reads GAGVSQSPRYKVTKRGQDVALRCDPISGHVSLYWYRQALGQGPEFLTYFNYEAQQDKSGLPNDRFSAERPEGSISTLTIQRTEQRDSAMYRCASSLIPGGNEQFFGPGTRLTVL.

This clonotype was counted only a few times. CDR3 nucleotide sequence: TGTGCCAGCAGTTACTCGAGAGGGAACTATGGCTACACCTTC. It translates to CASSYSRGNYGYTF. The V call is TRBV6-5, the J call TRBJ1-2; D unresolved. The CDR3 is 14 residues long. Per germline, CDR1 MNHEY and CDR2 SVGAGI. V dropped 0 bases and J dropped 2 bases, with 7 bases sitting between them.

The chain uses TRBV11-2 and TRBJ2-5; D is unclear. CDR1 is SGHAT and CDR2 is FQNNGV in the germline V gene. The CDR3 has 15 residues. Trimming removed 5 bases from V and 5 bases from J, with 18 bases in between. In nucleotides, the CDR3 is TGTGCCAGCAGCCTCGACCAAGATATATGGGAGACCCAGTACTTC. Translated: CASSLDQDIWETQYF.

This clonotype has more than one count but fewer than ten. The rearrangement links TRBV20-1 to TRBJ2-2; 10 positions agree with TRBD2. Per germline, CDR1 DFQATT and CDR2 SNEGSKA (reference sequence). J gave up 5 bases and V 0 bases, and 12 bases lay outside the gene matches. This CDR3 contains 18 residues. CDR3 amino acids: CSARDPGVSSGRTGELFF. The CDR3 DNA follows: TGCAGTGCTAGAGACCCCGGGGTCTCTAGCGGGAGAACCGGGGAGCTGTTTTTT.

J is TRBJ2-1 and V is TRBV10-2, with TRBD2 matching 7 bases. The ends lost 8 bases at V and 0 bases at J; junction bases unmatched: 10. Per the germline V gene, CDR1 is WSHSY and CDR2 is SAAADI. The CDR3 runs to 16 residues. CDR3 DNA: TGCGCCAGCCATGGACTAGACTTTAGCTCCTACAATGAGCAGTTCTTC. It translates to CASHGLDFSSYNEQFF.

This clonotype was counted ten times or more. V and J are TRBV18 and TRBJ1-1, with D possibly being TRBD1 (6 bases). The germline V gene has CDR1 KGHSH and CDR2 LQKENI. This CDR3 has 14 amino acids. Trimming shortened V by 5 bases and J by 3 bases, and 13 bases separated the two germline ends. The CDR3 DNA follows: TGTGCCAGCTCATTACAACAGGGTGACACTGAAGCTTTCTTT. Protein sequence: CASSLQQGDTEAFF.

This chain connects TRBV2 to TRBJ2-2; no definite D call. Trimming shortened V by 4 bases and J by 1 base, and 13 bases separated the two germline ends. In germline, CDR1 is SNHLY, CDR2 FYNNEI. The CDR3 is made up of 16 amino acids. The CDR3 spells CASSVNLRRNTGELFF. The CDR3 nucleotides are TGTGCCAGCAGTGTAAATTTGCGGAGGAACACCGGGGAGCTGTTTTTT.

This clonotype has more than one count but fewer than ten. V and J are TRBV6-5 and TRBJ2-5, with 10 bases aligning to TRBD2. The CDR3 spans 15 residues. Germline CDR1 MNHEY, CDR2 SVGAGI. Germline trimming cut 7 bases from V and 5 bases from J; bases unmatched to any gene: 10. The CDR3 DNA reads TGTGCCAGCACCTCGCTAGCGGGAGTGAGGGAGACCCAGTACTTC. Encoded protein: CASTSLAGVRETQYF.

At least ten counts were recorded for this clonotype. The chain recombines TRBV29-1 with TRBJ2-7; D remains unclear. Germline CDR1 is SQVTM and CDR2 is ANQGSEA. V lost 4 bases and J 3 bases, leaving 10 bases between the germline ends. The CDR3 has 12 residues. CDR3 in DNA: TGCAGCGTTGTTAACTGGAACTACGAGCAGTACTTC. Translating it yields CSVVNWNYEQYF.

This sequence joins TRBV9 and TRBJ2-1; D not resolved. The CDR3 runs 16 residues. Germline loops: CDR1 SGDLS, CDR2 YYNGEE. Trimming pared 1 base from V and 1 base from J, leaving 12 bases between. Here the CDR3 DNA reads TGTGCCAGCAGCGTATTAGAGTATACTTCCTACAATGAGCAGTTCTTC. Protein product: CASSVLEYTSYNEQFF.

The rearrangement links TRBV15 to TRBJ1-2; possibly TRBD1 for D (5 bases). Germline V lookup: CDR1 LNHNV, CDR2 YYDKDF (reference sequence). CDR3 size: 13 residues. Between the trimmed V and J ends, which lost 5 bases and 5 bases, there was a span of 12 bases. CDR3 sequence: CATSGAGPYGYTF. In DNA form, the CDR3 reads TGTGCCACCAGCGGGGCAGGGCCTTATGGCTACACCTTC.

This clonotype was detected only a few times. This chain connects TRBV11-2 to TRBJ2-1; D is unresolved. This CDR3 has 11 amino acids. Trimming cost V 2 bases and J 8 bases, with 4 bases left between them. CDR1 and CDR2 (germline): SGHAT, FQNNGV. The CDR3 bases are TGTGCCAGCAGCTTAACGGATGAGCAGTTCTTC. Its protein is CASSLTDEQFF.

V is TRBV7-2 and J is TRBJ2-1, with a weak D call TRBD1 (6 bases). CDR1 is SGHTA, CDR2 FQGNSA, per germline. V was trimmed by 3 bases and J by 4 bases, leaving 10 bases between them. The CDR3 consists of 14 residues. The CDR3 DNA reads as TGTGCCAGCAGCTTGGACAGCGGATACAATGAGCAGTTCTTC. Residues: CASSLDSGYNEQFF. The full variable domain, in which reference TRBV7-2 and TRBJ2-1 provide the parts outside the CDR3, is GAGVSQSPSNKVTEKGKDVELRCDPISGHTALYWYRQSLGQGLEFLIYFQGNSAPDKSGLPSDRFSAERTGGSVSTLTIQRTQQEDSAVYLCASSLDSGYNEQFFGPGTRLTVL.

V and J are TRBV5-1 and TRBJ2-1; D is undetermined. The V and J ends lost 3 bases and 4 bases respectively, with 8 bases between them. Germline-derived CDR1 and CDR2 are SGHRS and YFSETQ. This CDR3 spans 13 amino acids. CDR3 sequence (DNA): TGCGCCAGCAGCTCGAATGGATACAATGAGCAGTTCTTC. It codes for CASSSNGYNEQFF.

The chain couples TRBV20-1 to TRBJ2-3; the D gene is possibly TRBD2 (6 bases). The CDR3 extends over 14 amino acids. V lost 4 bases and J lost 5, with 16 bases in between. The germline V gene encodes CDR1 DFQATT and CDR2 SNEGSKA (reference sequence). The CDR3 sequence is CSAIDGGPIDTQYF. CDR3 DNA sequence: TGCAGTGCTATTGATGGAGGGCCTATAGATACGCAGTATTTT.